These 30 T cell receptor beta chains originate from one sample sequenced in a study of CD8+CD57+ T cells in acquired aplastic anemia. Genomic DNA templated the TCR beta VDJ and CDR3 profiling. MiXCR, run by TCRdb on the reads, gives a single entry per CDR3 protein. This table holds around 500,000 distinct CDR3 sequences, around a third found once. An expansion of CD8+CD57+ cells by flow cytometry had been shown in patients chosen for sequencing. The specimen was sorted CD4+, CD8+, or CD8+CD57+ T cells (not recorded which) from PBMCs. These receptors were collected from a human donor with aplastic anemia.

As for this clonotype: A much larger clone differs from this one at a single base, so this may be a read error. This chain links TRBV5-6 with TRBJ2-7, with 15 nucleotides matching TRBD2. The CDR3 totals 18 residues. The germline gives CDR1 SGHDT, CDR2 YYEEEE. CDR3 amino acids: CASCRPGLAGGDSYEQCF. In DNA form, the CDR3 reads TGTGCCAGTTGCCGACCGGGACTAGCGGGAGGAGACTCCTACGAGCAGTGCTTC.

This clonotype was seen many times. The chain recombines TRBV10-3 with TRBJ2-7, with 7 bases that match TRBD1. The CDR3 sequence is 14 residues long. V was pared by 4 bases and J by 5 bases, with 8 bases of the junction left unmatched. Germline V gives CDR1 ENHRY, CDR2 SYGVKD. The CDR3, as DNA: TGTGCCATCAGTGGGACAGGTAGGATGGACGAGCAGTACTTC. This sequence encodes CAISGTGRMDEQYF.

Points on this clonotype: A read error may be the cause here, since a much bigger clone is one base away. The rearrangement links TRBV19 to TRBJ2-2; no clear D. V was clipped by 8 bases and J by 5 bases, with 18 bases between them. Germline V CDR1 and CDR2: LNHDA, SQIVND (reference sequence). The CDR3 consists of 15 residues. CDR3 coding DNA: TGTGCCAGTGGTACCAAACCTGACAATACCGGGGAGCTGTTTTTT. Residues: CASGTKPDNTGELFF.

This clonotype has a single count. This rearrangement joins TRBV7-2 to TRBJ2-3; D not resolved. Trimming left V 5 bases short and J 6 bases short, with 12 bases between. Germline V gives CDR1 SGHTA, CDR2 FQGNSA. The CDR3 runs 13 residues. The CDR3 protein is CASSPDPLDTQYF. In nucleotides, the CDR3 is TGTGCCAGCAGCCCAGACCCCCTTGATACGCAGTATTTT.

Note on this clonotype: Relative to the germline gene, one junction end is altered; a read error may explain this. V gene TRBV5-1 combines with J gene TRBJ1-1, with D tentatively TRBD1 (5 bases). The CDR3 runs to 15 residues. Germline V gene sequence: CDR1 SGHRS, CDR2 YFSETQ. CDR3 loop: CASSLQAGRNAEAFF. In DNA, the CDR3 is TGCGCCAGCAGCTTGCAGGCAGGGAGGAACGCTGAAGCTTTCTTT.

The rearrangement joins TRBV5-1 to TRBJ2-7; 10 bases align to TRBD2. From germline, CDR1 is SGHRS and CDR2 YFSETQ. The length of the CDR3 is 15 residues. V lost 4 bases, J lost 2 bases, and 6 bases stayed unmatched. CDR3 DNA: TGCGCCAGCAGCAAAACTAGCGGGAATACCTACGAGCAGTACTTC. It is translated as CASSKTSGNTYEQYF.

The chain joins TRBV12-3 or TRBV12-4 to TRBJ1-5; TRBD1 is a possible D gene (6 bases). The CDR3 is 17 amino acids. V was trimmed by 7 bases and J by 4 bases, leaving 23 bases between them. CDR3 nucleotides: TGTGCCAGCACCAACGCGGGGGGGCCCCCTGGTAATCAGCCCCAGCATTTT. It encodes CASTNAGGPPGNQPQHF.

This clonotype showed up just a few times. This sequence joins TRBV12-3 or TRBV12-4 and TRBJ1-3; TRBD1 is a possible D gene (5 bases). Trimming removed 6 bases from V and 4 bases from J, with 10 bases in between. The CDR3 is made up of 13 amino acids. CDR3 sequence reads: CASSRNRGNTIYF. The CDR3 bases are TGTGCCAGCAGCCGTAACAGGGGAAACACCATATATTTT.

This clonotype has only a few counts. The chain is built from TRBV19 and TRBJ2-5, with 9 bases identical to TRBD2. The CDR3 is 16 residues long. Trimming at V came to 2 bases and at J to 1 base, leaving 5 bases not matched to a gene. CDR1 is LNHDA and CDR2 is SQIVND in the germline V gene (reference sequence). In DNA, the CDR3 is TGTGCCAGTAGTATATTGGGTAGCGGGGGCCAAGAGACCCAGTACTTC. This gives the protein CASSILGSGGQETQYF.

Remarks on this clonotype: Mismatch with germline at one junction end may stem from a read error. This chain connects TRBV3-1 to TRBJ2-3, with TRBD1 identical over 7 bases. In germline, CDR1 is LGHDT, CDR2 YNNKEL (reference sequence). The CDR3 sequence is 14 residues long. The CDR3 here is CASGQDSTGVTQYF. CDR3 sequence (DNA): TGTGCCAGCGGCCAAGATAGCACAGGGGTCACGCAGTATTTT.

This chain links TRBV5-5 with TRBJ2-6, with D unresolved. This CDR3 contains 15 residues. V dropped 2 bases and J dropped 0 bases, with 6 bases sitting between them. Germline lookup yields CDR1 SGHKS and CDR2 YYEKEE (reference sequence). The CDR3 bases are TGTGCCAGCAGCTTTTGGTCCTCTGGGGCCAACGTCCTGACTTTC. As protein: CASSFWSSGANVLTF. The variable domain in full, completed from reference TRBV5-5 and TRBJ2-6, reads DAGVTQSPTHLIKTRGQQVTLRCSPISGHKSVSWYQQVLGQGPQFIFQYYEKEERGRGNFPDRFSARQFPNYSSELNVNALLLGDSALYLCASSFWSSGANVLTFGAGSRLTVL.

Only a few counts were recorded for this clonotype. The chain carries TRBV4-1 and TRBJ2-3; tentative D call: TRBD2 (6 bases). CDR3 length: 16 residues. V lost 1 base and J 0 bases, leaving 11 bases between the germline ends. Germline V gene data show CDR1 as MGHRA and CDR2 as YSYEKL. The DNA for the CDR3 is TGCGCCAGCAGCCAAGTGTTGGCGGGGAGCACAGATACGCAGTATTTT. This encodes CASSQVLAGSTDTQYF.

This clonotype was observed at least ten times. The gene calls are TRBV7-2 and TRBJ1-2, with a possible D match to TRBD1 (6 bases). The CDR3 runs 12 residues. The V end was cut by 5 bases, the J end by 7 bases, with 11 bases between. The germline gives CDR1 SGHTA, CDR2 FQGNSA. In nucleotides, the CDR3 is TGTGCCAGCAGCCCAGAGGGGGTTGGCTACACCTTC. This codes for CASSPEGVGYTF.

V and J are TRBV27 and TRBJ2-4; D possibly corresponds to TRBD2 (5 bases). The germline V gene encodes CDR1 MNHEY and CDR2 SMNVEV (reference sequence). The CDR3 covers 16 residues. The ends were cut back, 5 bases at V and 0 bases at J, with 14 bases in the middle. This CDR3 is CASSPPRGLAKNIQYF. The CDR3 DNA is TGTGCCAGCAGTCCCCCTAGAGGGCTAGCCAAAAACATTCAGTACTTC.

Regarding this clonotype: One base away lies a much larger clone, so this may be a sequencing read error. The CDR3 DNA reads TGTGCCACCAGTGAAGCTGCAAGATACAATGAGCAGTTCTTC. Protein product: CATSEAARYNEQFF. J is TRBJ2-1 and V is TRBV24-1; D call uncertain. Per germline, CDR1 KGHDR and CDR2 SFDVKD. With 4 bases removed from V and 4 bases from J, the gap between germline ends came to 10 bases. The length of the CDR3 is 14 residues.

The table lists this clonotype with a few counts. This sequence joins TRBV6-1 and TRBJ2-1; a weak D match, TRBD2 (5 bases). Germline V gives CDR1 MNHNS, CDR2 SASEGT. The CDR3 spans 12 residues. Trimming removed 6 bases at V and 9 bases at J, with 12 bases between. The CDR3 sequence is CASRSRGIEQFF. CDR3 coding DNA: TGTGCCAGCAGGAGTCGAGGGATTGAGCAGTTCTTC.

V is TRBV11-1 and J is TRBJ1-4; 7 bases align to TRBD1. There are 16 residues in the CDR3. J was trimmed by 4 bases and V by 5 bases; bases with no gene match: 10. Per germline, CDR1 SGHAT and CDR2 FQDESV (reference sequence). In nucleotides, the CDR3 is TGTGCCAGCAGCCGGGACAGCGGTACCATTAATGAAAAACTGTTTTTT. Translation: CASSRDSGTINEKLFF.

This chain connects TRBV9 to TRBJ1-2; TRBD1 agrees at 9 bases. CDR3 length: 10 residues. V dropped 7 bases and J dropped 12; count of bases not matched to a gene: 4. Germline CDR1 reads SGDLS; CDR2 reads YYNGEE. CDR3 bases: TGTGCCAGCGGGGACAGGGCGAACACCTTC. It specifies CASGDRANTF.

The chain joins TRBV2 to TRBJ2-1; 9 nucleotides align to TRBD1. The CDR3 sequence is 17 residues long. CDR1 and CDR2 from the germline V gene are SNHLY and FYNNEI. The ends lost 5 bases at V and 8 bases at J; junction bases unmatched: 16. CDR3 DNA: TGTGCCAGCAGTAGATGGGGGCCGGGACAGGGTAGGGATGAGCAGTTCTTC. Translated, it gives CASSRWGPGQGRDEQFF.

This clonotype has a handful of counts. The chain links TRBV2 to TRBJ2-1, with 8 bases lining up with TRBD2. J lost 7 bases, V lost 4 bases, and 9 bases had no gene match. CDR1 SNHLY and CDR2 FYNNEI come from the germline V gene. CDR3 length: 15 amino acids. The CDR3: CASSGSGSFLNEQFF. The DNA of the CDR3 is TGTGCCAGCAGTGGCAGCGGGAGTTTCTTGAATGAGCAGTTCTTC.

This clonotype was seen ten or more times. V is TRBV2 and J is TRBJ2-7; D uncertain. This CDR3 is built from 11 residues. In germline, CDR1 is SNHLY, CDR2 FYNNEI. The germline V and J ends were trimmed by 8 bases and 13 bases, with 18 bases remaining between them. The CDR3 sequence is CASLQPGVCYF. The DNA for the CDR3 is TGTGCCAGCCTCCAACCTGGCGTTTGTTACTTC.

This chain links TRBV11-2 with TRBJ2-7; the D is unclear. Trimming removed 4 bases at V and 7 bases at J, with 14 bases between. Germline lookup yields CDR1 SGHAT and CDR2 FQNNGV. CDR3 length: 13 residues. The CDR3 here is CASSYPRAGEQYF. For the CDR3, the DNA is TGTGCCAGCAGCTACCCTAGGGCTGGGGAGCAGTACTTC.

This clonotype was seen more than once but under ten times. The V gene is TRBV4-2, the J gene TRBJ2-7; D perhaps matches TRBD2 (6 bases). Trimming took 0 bases from V and 6 from J, leaving 15 bases between them. The germline V gene has CDR1 LGHNA and CDR2 YNFKEQ. The CDR3 sequence is 15 residues long. This chain's CDR3 is CASSQEISGMGEQYF. The CDR3 nucleotides read TGTGCCAGCAGCCAAGAGATTAGCGGCATGGGCGAGCAGTACTTC.

This clonotype was observed at least ten times. The V and J genes are TRBV6-1 and TRBJ1-2, with 8 bases that match TRBD1. CDR1 and CDR2 (germline): MNHNS, SASEGT. V lost 1 base to trimming and J lost 7 bases; unmatched junction nucleotides: 2. This CDR3 spans 13 amino acids. CDR3 sequence: CASSEGTGTGYTF. The CDR3 DNA follows: TGTGCCAGCAGTGAAGGGACAGGGACTGGCTACACCTTC.

This clonotype was observed a handful of times. The chain is built from TRBV4-1 and TRBJ1-5; perhaps TRBD1 as D (6 bases). Germline V lookup: CDR1 MGHRA, CDR2 YSYEKL. This CDR3 is 15 amino acids long. V was trimmed by 5 bases and J by 0 bases, leaving 11 bases between them. The CDR3 protein is CASSFRGVSNQPQHF. The CDR3 bases are TGCGCCAGCAGCTTCAGGGGCGTTAGCAATCAGCCCCAGCATTTT.

This chain links TRBV10-2 with TRBJ1-2, with a weak D call TRBD1 (5 bases). Deletions cut 3 bases from V and 5 bases from J, with 10 bases between. CDR1 WSHSY and CDR2 SAAADI come from the germline V gene. The CDR3 contains 13 residues. This CDR3 reads CASSEVTVYGYTF. The CDR3 bases are TGCGCCAGCAGTGAAGTGACAGTGTATGGCTACACCTTC.

This clonotype appeared a few times. V gene TRBV27 combines with J gene TRBJ1-1; D is unclear. The V end lost 6 bases, the J end lost 11 bases, and 19 bases lay between the germline ends. In germline, CDR1 is MNHEY, CDR2 SMNVEV (reference sequence). The CDR3 is made up of 13 amino acids. CDR3 protein: CASRETGKKEAFF. The CDR3 nucleotides are TGTGCCAGCAGGGAAACGGGGAAGAAAGAGGCTTTCTTT.

For the CDR3, the DNA is TGTGCCAGCAGCTTAGGGAGGGGGGGAGATACGCAGTATTTT. The encoded protein is CASSLGRGGDTQYF. The rearrangement uses TRBV7-8 and TRBJ2-3; possible D gene TRBD2, 7 bases. The CDR3 is 14 residues long. V lost 1 base and J 5 bases, leaving 10 bases between the germline ends. Germline assignment: CDR1 SGHVS and CDR2 FQNEAQ. Full variable domain (rest looked up from reference TRBV7-8 and TRBJ2-3): GAGVSQSPRYKVAKRGQDVALRCDPISGHVSLFWYQQALGQGPEFLTYFQNEAQLDKSGLPSDRFFAERPEGSVSTLKIQRTQQEDSAVYLCASSLGRGGDTQYFGPGTRLTVL.

The table lists this clonotype with a few counts. A clone one base away is much larger, so this may be a read error. The genes are TRBV10-3 and TRBJ2-2, with D uncertain. In germline, CDR1 is ENHRY, CDR2 SYGVKD. CDR3 length: 12 residues. V dropped 4 bases and J dropped 5 bases, with 5 bases sitting between them. CDR3 protein: CAISGATGELFF. The CDR3, as DNA: TGTGCCATCAGTGGGGCTACCGGGGAGCTGTTTTTT.

The table lists this clonotype with many counts. The rearrangement links TRBV14 to TRBJ2-5; D remains unclear. The CDR3 is 12 amino acids. CDR1 and CDR2 from the germline V gene are SGHDN and FVKESK. Trimming removed 2 bases at V and 5 bases at J, with 6 bases between. In DNA, the CDR3 is TGTGCCAGCAGCCAACTTCGTGAGACCCAGTACTTC. Its protein is CASSQLRETQYF. The full variable domain, with the rest looked up from reference TRBV14 and TRBJ2-5, is EAGVTQFPSHSVIEKGQTVTLRCDPISGHDNLYWYRRVMGKEIKFLLHFVKESKQDESGMPNNRFLAERTGGTYSTLKVQPAELEDSGVYFCASSQLRETQYFGPGTRLLVL.